This TCR beta chain is drawn from a study of blood T cell repertoires in COVID-19. Study background: COVID-19 samples, acute and convalescent, were from the United States, Italy and Spain.

With 0 bases removed from V and 8 bases from J, the gap between germline ends came to 17 bases. The CDR3 contains 15 residues. The V gene's germline CDR1 is SGHNT and CDR2 YYREEE (reference sequence). In the original processing: Nucleated cell number was recorded as an estimate derived from reference gene primer amplification. TCRdb's copy holds only in-frame clones and misses some; the assay was immunoSEQ multiplex PCR. V, J and clone size reflect that table, while D and trimming were determined from the DNA. This sample has approximately 260,000 clones, with over 75% found just once. Sample: peripheral blood. This clonotype was sampled from a woman in her 70s with acute or convalescent COVID-19. The chain carries TRBV5-4 and TRBJ1-2, with D possibly TRBD1 on 5 matching bases. The CDR3 loop reads CASSLATGIQGGYTF. CDR3 DNA: TGTGCCAGCAGCTTGGCCACAGGTATACAAGGGGGCTACACCTTC.